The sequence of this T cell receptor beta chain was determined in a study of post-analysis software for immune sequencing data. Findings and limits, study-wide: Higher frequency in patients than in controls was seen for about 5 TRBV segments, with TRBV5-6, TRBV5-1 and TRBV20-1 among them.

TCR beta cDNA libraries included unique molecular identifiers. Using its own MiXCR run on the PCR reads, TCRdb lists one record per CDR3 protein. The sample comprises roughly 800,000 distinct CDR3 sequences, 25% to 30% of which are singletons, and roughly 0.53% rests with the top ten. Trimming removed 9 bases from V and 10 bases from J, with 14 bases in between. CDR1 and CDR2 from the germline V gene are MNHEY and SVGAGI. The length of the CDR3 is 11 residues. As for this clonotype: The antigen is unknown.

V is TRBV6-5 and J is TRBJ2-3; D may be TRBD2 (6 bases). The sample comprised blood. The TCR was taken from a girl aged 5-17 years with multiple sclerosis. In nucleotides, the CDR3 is TGTGCCAGAGGGGAGGAGAGCGCGCAGTATTTT. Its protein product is CARGEESAQYF.